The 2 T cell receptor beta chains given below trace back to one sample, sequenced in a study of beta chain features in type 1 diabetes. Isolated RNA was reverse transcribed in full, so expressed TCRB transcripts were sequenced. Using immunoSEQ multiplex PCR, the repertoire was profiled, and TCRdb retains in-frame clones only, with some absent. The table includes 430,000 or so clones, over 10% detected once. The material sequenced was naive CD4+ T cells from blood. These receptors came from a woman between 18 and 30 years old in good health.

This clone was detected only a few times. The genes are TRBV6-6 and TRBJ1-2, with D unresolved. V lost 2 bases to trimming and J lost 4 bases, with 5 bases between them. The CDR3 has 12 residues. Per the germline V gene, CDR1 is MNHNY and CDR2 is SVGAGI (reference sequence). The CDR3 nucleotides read TGTGCCAGCAGTTACGATGGCTATGGCTACACCTTC. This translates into CASSYDGYGYTF.

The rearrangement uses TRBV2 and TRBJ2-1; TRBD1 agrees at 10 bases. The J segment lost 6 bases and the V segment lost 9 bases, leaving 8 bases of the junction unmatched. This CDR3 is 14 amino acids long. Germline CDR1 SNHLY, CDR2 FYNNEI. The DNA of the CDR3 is TGTGCCAGTGGGGGACAGGGGATGGGCAATGAGCAGTTCTTC. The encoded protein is CASGGQGMGNEQFF.